The 23 T cell receptor beta chains below come from one sample, sequenced in a study of T cell changes during pregnancy in multiple sclerosis. The repertoire was sequenced with immunoSEQ multiplex PCR; TCRdb's copy has only in-frame clones and lacks some. The data contain about 89,000 clones, 94% of them singletons. The sequencing here drew on peripheral blood, taken in the third trimester of pregnancy. Receptors were obtained from a female donor with multiple sclerosis, enrolled in a pregnancy study.

This clone was seen just once. The chain recombines TRBV19 with TRBJ1-3, with D maybe TRBD1 (6 bases). Trimming took off 1 base at V and 0 bases at J, with 13 bases between the two ends. In germline, CDR1 is LNHDA, CDR2 SQIVND (reference sequence). This CDR3 has 17 residues. CDR3 amino acids: CASSIVGQSSSGNTIYF. The CDR3 bases are TGTGCCAGTAGTATAGTTGGACAGAGCTCCTCTGGAAACACCATATATTTT.

The chain uses TRBV9 and TRBJ2-7; 9 bases are a match to TRBD2. J lost 5 bases, V lost 0 bases, and 3 bases had no gene match. Germline V CDR1 and CDR2: SGDLS, YYNGEE. This CDR3 comprises 14 residues. The CDR3 DNA reads as TGTGCCAGCAGCGTAGCGGGACTAGCCAACGAGCAGTACTTC. It is translated as CASSVAGLANEQYF.

J is TRBJ2-2 and V is TRBV14, with D maybe TRBD2 (5 bases). The V gene's germline CDR1 is SGHDN and CDR2 FVKESK. V was pared by 3 bases and J by 4 bases, with 15 bases between. The CDR3 totals 16 residues. The CDR3 spells CASSQRVGSATGELFF. The CDR3 DNA sequence: TGTGCCAGCAGCCAGAGGGTGGGTTCGGCCACCGGGGAGCTGTTTTTT.

The rearrangement links TRBV10-3 to TRBJ2-3; no definite D call. Trimming left V 8 bases short and J 2 bases short, with 5 bases between. CDR1 ENHRY and CDR2 SYGVKD come from the germline V gene. This CDR3 comprises 11 residues. CDR3 DNA sequence: TGTGCCATCCTCGTCACAGATACGCAGTATTTT. This encodes CAILVTDTQYF.

Written as DNA, the CDR3 is TGTGCCAGCAGCGTAGCCCTACAGGGGTCGAACACCGGGGAGCTGTTTTTT. Translated: CASSVALQGSNTGELFF. The chain carries TRBV9 and TRBJ2-2; 7 nucleotides align to TRBD1. Trimming took 0 bases from V and 0 from J; bases not matched to a gene: 5. The CDR3 covers 17 residues. CDR1 is SGDLS, CDR2 YYNGEE, per germline.

On this clone: It is likely a read error, because the conserved phenylalanine at the end of the CDR3 is missing. The DNA is left out, because the CDR3 cannot be placed on it with certainty; the CDR3 is given as TCRdb lists it. J is TRBJ2-3 and V is TRBV21-1; the table's D gene call, TRBD1, was not cross checked with the DNA. TRBV21-1 corresponds to a pseudogene. The CDR3 region is 10 residues in length, termini included. The CDR3 sequence: CASSKGKGKS.

This chain connects TRBV30 to TRBJ1-1; perhaps TRBD1 as D (5 bases). From germline, CDR1 is GTSNPN and CDR2 SVGIG (reference sequence). The CDR3 length is 14 residues. V lost 0 bases and J 8 bases, leaving 16 bases between the germline ends. DNA for the CDR3: TGTGCCTGGAGTGTAAAACGGTGGGAGGGGGAAGCTTTCTTT. This codes for CAWSVKRWEGEAFF. Full variable domain (remainder filled in from reference TRBV30 and TRBJ1-1): SQTIHQWPATLVQPVGSPLSLECTVEGTSNPNLYWYRQAAGRGLQLLFYSVGIGQISSEVPQNLSASRPQDRQFILSSKKLLLSDSGFYLCAWSVKRWEGEAFFGQGTRLTVV.

The chain recombines TRBV27 with TRBJ2-7, with TRBD2 identical over 11 bases. The junction had 4 bases not matched to a gene; V was cut back by 3 bases and J by 3 bases. This CDR3 is 15 amino acids long. In germline, CDR1 is MNHEY, CDR2 SMNVEV (reference sequence). CDR3 in amino acids: CASSFSSGRIYEQYF. In DNA, the CDR3 is TGTGCCAGCAGTTTCTCTAGCGGGAGGATCTACGAGCAGTACTTC.

This chain links TRBV5-4 with TRBJ2-2; TRBD2 might be the D (6 bases). Germline lookup yields CDR1 SGHNT and CDR2 YYREEE (reference sequence). The CDR3 sequence is 15 residues long. V lost 2 bases to trimming and J lost 4 bases, with 12 bases between them. The CDR3 sequence is CASSFAGRGTGELFF. CDR3 bases: TGTGCCAGCAGCTTCGCAGGGCGGGGCACCGGGGAGCTGTTTTTT.

The chain uses TRBV6-6 and TRBJ2-2; D may be TRBD2 (5 bases). This CDR3 has 15 residues. Germline CDR1 MNHNY, CDR2 SVGAGI (reference sequence). With 5 bases removed from V and 2 bases from J, the gap between germline ends came to 12 bases. CDR3 sequence: CASSGVRANTGELFF. CDR3 in DNA: TGTGCCAGCAGTGGCGTGCGGGCCAACACCGGGGAGCTGTTTTTT.

The chain is built from TRBV7-3 and TRBJ1-2, with 8 bases lining up with TRBD1. This CDR3 spans 13 amino acids. The germline gives CDR1 SGHTA, CDR2 FQGTGA. Trimming took 4 bases from V and 8 from J; bases not matched to a gene: 6. CDR3 residues: CASSSPTGAGYTF. The CDR3 DNA reads TGTGCCAGCAGCTCCCCGACAGGGGCAGGCTACACCTTC.

The genes are TRBV2 and TRBJ2-7, with D tentatively TRBD2 (5 bases). Germline V lookup: CDR1 SNHLY, CDR2 FYNNEI. The germline V and J ends were trimmed by 11 bases and 2 bases, with 16 bases remaining between them. This CDR3 is 13 amino acids long. CDR3 DNA: TGTGCCCGCGGCGGGCAGGCGACCTACGAGCAGTACTTC. Protein product: CARGGQATYEQYF.

This chain joins TRBV27 and TRBJ2-1; TRBD2 aligns across 7 bases. The CDR3 runs 14 residues. V shed 3 bases, J shed 9 bases, and the junction held 8 bases outside the gene matches. The germline gives CDR1 MNHEY, CDR2 SMNVEV (reference sequence). The CDR3, as DNA: TGTGCCAGCAGTTTTAGCCAGCGGGGCTTTGAGCAGTTCTTC. Residues: CASSFSQRGFEQFF.

V gene TRBV7-2 combines with J gene TRBJ2-1, with 8 bases fitting TRBD1. Germline assignment: CDR1 SGHTA and CDR2 FQGNSA. With V trimmed by 4 bases and J by 2 bases, 4 bases remained unmatched. The CDR3 loop spans 15 amino acids. The CDR3 sequence: CASSYDRGPYNEQFF. The CDR3 nucleotides are TGTGCCAGCAGCTATGACAGGGGACCCTACAATGAGCAGTTCTTC.

This chain joins TRBV29-1 and TRBJ1-2, with 8 bases fitting TRBD1. Losses at the gene ends were 5 bases for V and 6 bases for J; bases not matched to a gene: 11. CDR1 and CDR2 (germline): SQVTM, ANQGSEA. CDR3 length: 14 amino acids. CDR3 region: CSVRRQGRMDGYTF. CDR3 coding DNA: TGCAGCGTTCGAAGACAGGGGAGGATGGATGGCTACACCTTC.

V usage is TRBV11-2 and J usage is TRBJ2-7; perhaps TRBD2 as D (5 bases). V lost 2 bases and J lost 7, with 18 bases in between. Germline V CDR1 and CDR2: SGHAT, FQNNGV. The CDR3 covers 15 residues. The CDR3: CASSLPLQSVAEQYF. CDR3 sequence (DNA): TGTGCCAGCAGCTTACCCCTTCAATCGGTAGCGGAGCAGTACTTC. Based on the CDR3 plus reference TRBV11-2 and TRBJ2-7, the full variable domain is EAGVAQSPRYKIIEKRQSVAFWCNPISGHATLYWYQQILGQGPKLLIQFQNNGVVDDSQLPKDRFSAERLKGVDSTLKIQPAKLEDSAVYLCASSLPLQSVAEQYFGPGTRLTVT.

The chain recombines TRBV15 with TRBJ1-1, with TRBD1 identical over 10 bases. CDR3 length: 16 amino acids. Germline V gene sequence: CDR1 LNHNV, CDR2 YYDKDF (reference sequence). Losses at the gene ends were 3 bases for V and 5 bases for J; bases not matched to a gene: 9. The CDR3 DNA reads TGTGCCACCAGCAGCCCGGGACAGGGGCTCGGAACTGAAGCTTTCTTT. Its translation is CATSSPGQGLGTEAFF.

The J gene is TRBJ2-1, the V gene TRBV7-8; 10 nucleotides align to TRBD2. The J segment lost 8 bases and the V segment lost 0 bases, leaving 4 bases of the junction unmatched. Germline V lookup: CDR1 SGHVS, CDR2 FQNEAQ. CDR3 length: 15 amino acids. CDR3 region: CASSLASGRFDEQFF. In DNA, the CDR3 is TGTGCCAGCAGCTTAGCTAGCGGGAGGTTCGATGAGCAGTTCTTC.

The gene calls are TRBV7-2 and TRBJ1-1; 7 bases are shared with TRBD1. The CDR3 consists of 16 residues. From germline, CDR1 is SGHTA and CDR2 FQGNSA. Unmatched junction bases numbered 13, after V lost 5 bases and J lost 4 bases. The CDR3 sequence is CASSARRGALATEAFF. CDR3 sequence (DNA): TGTGCCAGCAGCGCTCGCAGGGGGGCTCTTGCCACTGAAGCTTTCTTT.

The V gene is TRBV9, the J gene TRBJ2-3; 9 nucleotides agree with TRBD1. Germline-derived CDR1 and CDR2 are SGDLS and YYNGEE. V trimming: 2 bases; J trimming: 4 bases; junction bases outside the gene matches: 8. The CDR3 is made up of 16 amino acids. In DNA form, the CDR3 reads TGTGCCAGCAGCGTTTACAGGGGGCGAGTGGCAGATACGCAGTATTTT. Amino acid sequence: CASSVYRGRVADTQYF.

The chain has TRBV21-1 and TRBJ2-2; TRBD2 is the table's D call and was not checked against the DNA. TRBV21-1 is shown as a pseudogene. The CDR3 extends over 14 amino acids. CDR3 region: CASSKARNTGELFF. CDR3 bases: TGTGCCAGCAGCAAAGCGAGGAACACCGGGGAGCTGTTTTTT.

CDR3 sequence: CASSLNPEGTF. The DNA of the CDR3 is TGTGCCAGCAGCCTTAACCCGGAGGGGACCTTC. V gene TRBV28 combines with J gene TRBJ1-2, with D perhaps TRBD1 (5 bases). The V end was cut by 6 bases, the J end by 14 bases, with 16 bases between. CDR3 size: 11 residues. Germline V CDR1 and CDR2: MDHEN, SYDVKM.

V and J are TRBV5-1 and TRBJ2-1, with D unresolved. V lost 0 bases and J 10 bases, leaving 8 bases between the germline ends. The CDR3 spans 12 residues. Germline V lookup: CDR1 SGHRS, CDR2 YFSETQ. The CDR3 loop reads CASSLDGGEQFF. The CDR3 nucleotides are TGCGCCAGCAGCTTGGATGGCGGCGAGCAGTTCTTC.